This TCR beta chain was captured by sequencing in a study of blood T cell repertoires in COVID-19. Overall study: COVID-19 samples collected from the United States, Italy and Spain covered acute and convalescent phases.

Germline loops: CDR1 LGHNA, CDR2 YSLEER. The trim removed 1 base at V and 9 bases at J, leaving 17 bases unmatched. The CDR3 extends over 19 amino acids. Data came from immunoSEQ multiplex PCR; TCRdb stores just in-frame clones and leaves some out. The sample holds roughly 250,000 clones, just over 90% seen once. The receptor's source is a woman younger than 35 who had recovered from COVID-19. The sample was PBMCs or T cells enriched from blood (not recorded which). This sequence joins TRBV4-3 and TRBJ2-1; TRBD2 matches at 11 bases. The CDR3 is CASSQGLAGGLLFSSEQFF. For the CDR3, the DNA is TGCGCCAGCAGCCAAGGGCTAGCGGGGGGCCTCTTGTTTAGTAGTGAGCAGTTCTTC.